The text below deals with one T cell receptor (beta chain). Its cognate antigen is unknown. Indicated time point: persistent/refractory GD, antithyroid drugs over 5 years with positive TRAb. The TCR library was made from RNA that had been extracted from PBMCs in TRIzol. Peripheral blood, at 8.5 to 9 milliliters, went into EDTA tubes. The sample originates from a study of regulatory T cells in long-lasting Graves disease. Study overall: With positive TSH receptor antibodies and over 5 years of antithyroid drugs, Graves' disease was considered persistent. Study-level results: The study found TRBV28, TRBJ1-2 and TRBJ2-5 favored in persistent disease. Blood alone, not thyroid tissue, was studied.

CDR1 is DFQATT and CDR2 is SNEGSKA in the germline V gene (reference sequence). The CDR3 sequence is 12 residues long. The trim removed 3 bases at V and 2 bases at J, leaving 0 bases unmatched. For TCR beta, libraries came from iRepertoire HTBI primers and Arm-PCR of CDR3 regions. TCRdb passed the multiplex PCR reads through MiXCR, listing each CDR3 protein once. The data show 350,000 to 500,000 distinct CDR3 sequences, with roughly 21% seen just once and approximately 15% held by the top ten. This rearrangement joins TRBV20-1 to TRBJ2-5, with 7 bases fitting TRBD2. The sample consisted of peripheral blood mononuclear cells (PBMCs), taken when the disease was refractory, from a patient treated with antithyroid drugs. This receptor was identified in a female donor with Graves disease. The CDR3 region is CSASGRQETQYF. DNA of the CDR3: TGCAGTGCTAGCGGGAGGCAAGAGACCCAGTACTTC.